This TCR beta chain came from a study of cytomegalovirus exposure and HLA in healthy donors. Turning to this clone: Its antigen is still unknown.

Trimming removed 1 base from V and 2 bases from J, with 15 bases in between. The CDR3 sequence is 17 residues long. In germline, CDR1 is SGHTA, CDR2 FQGTGA. Study findings and constraints: The study designated 150 to 200 TCR beta chains cytomegalovirus-associated. Confirmation was obtained in vitro that a few CMV-associated chains are specific for CMV antigens. Subsequent analysis showed first-cohort TCR clusters tending to co-occur in around 130 validation repertoires.

TCRdb keeps only in-frame clones here, not all; method: immunoSEQ multiplex PCR. The profile shows around 70,000 clones, approximately 95% of them singletons. This sequence originates from a man between 18 and 35 years old in good health and CMV-seronegative. Sequenced sample: PBMCs. The J gene is TRBJ1-3, the V gene TRBV7-3; D gene uncertain. The CDR3 DNA reads as TGTGCCAGCAGCTTAATGAGGAACCGGGAAGCTGGAAACACCATATATTTT. It specifies CASSLMRNREAGNTIYF.